This record looks at one T cell receptor (beta chain) sequence and its context. The sample comes from a study of blood T cell repertoires in COVID-19. At the level of the study: In each case, the material was cDNA or gDNA derived from T cells, B-cell-depleted T cells, or PBMCs.

Authors' analysis steps: Nucleated cell number was recorded as an estimate derived from reference gene primer amplification. Using immunoSEQ multiplex PCR, the repertoire was profiled, and TCRdb retains in-frame clones only, with some absent. The V and J calls and clone size come from that table; D and trimming were worked out from the DNA. The data show over 150,000 clones, about three quarters seen once. Germline V gives CDR1 SQVTM, CDR2 ANQGSEA. This CDR3 has 13 amino acids. Losses at the gene ends were 7 bases for V and 2 bases for J; bases not matched to a gene: 5. Sequencing input: peripheral blood. This clonotype was obtained from a man in his 60s with acute or convalescent COVID-19. The chain uses TRBV29-1 and TRBJ1-1, with TRBD1 matching 9 bases. The CDR3 loop reads CSAGTGINTEAFF. As DNA, the CDR3 is TGCAGCGCTGGGACAGGGATTAACACTGAAGCTTTCTTT.